The 20 T cell receptor beta chains below come from one sample, sequenced in a study of T cell clonality in common variable immunodeficiency. Sequenced by immunoSEQ multiplex PCR; TCRdb stores in-frame clones only, minus some. This sample carries about 52,000 clones and no singletons, and about 2% goes to the top ten. Sequences were obtained from peripheral blood mononuclear cells. The origin of the receptors is a person aged 18 to 75 in good health.

This clone was seen many times. The CDR3 goes on 3 residues after the read ends, and that part is filled in from the germline J gene. The chain is built from TRBV7-9 and TRBJ1-2, with 8 bases that match TRBD1. The CDR3 contains 15 residues. Losses at the gene ends were 3 bases for V and 6 bases for J; bases not matched to a gene: 9. CDR1 and CDR2 from the germline V gene are SEHNR and FQNEAQ (reference sequence). The CDR3 DNA, read in part, is TGTGCCAGCAGCTTGGGCCAGGGGGCGAGCGATGGC. This translates into CASSLGQGASDG. The CDR3 in full is CASSLGQGASDGYTF. The full variable domain, completed using reference TRBV7-9 and TRBJ1-2, is DTGVSQNPRHKITKRGQNVTFRCDPISEHNRLYWYRQTLGQGPEFLTYFQNEAQLEKSRLLSDRFSAERPKGSFSTLEIQRTEQGDSAMYLCASSLGQGASDGYTFGSGTRLTVV.

This clone was observed many times. Coverage ceases 3 residues before the CDR3 finishes, and the germline J gene fills in the end. This chain connects TRBV5-6 to TRBJ2-5; a possible D gene is TRBD1 (6 bases). CDR3 length: 15 amino acids. The ends were cut back, 4 bases at V and 4 bases at J, with 17 bases in the middle. Germline lookup yields CDR1 SGHDT and CDR2 YYEEEE. CDR3 bases read: TGTGCCAGCAGCGAGTGGAGCAGGGGTCCAGAGACC. Translating it yields CASSEWSRGPET. The entire CDR3 is CASSEWSRGPETQYF.

This clone showed up many times. The read falls 3 residues short of the CDR3 end, and the missing part is taken from the germline J gene. The chain uses TRBV7-9 and TRBJ2-5, with D perhaps matching TRBD1 (6 bases). This CDR3 spans 14 amino acids. CDR1 SEHNR and CDR2 FQNEAQ come from the germline V gene (reference sequence). V was clipped by 4 bases and J by 4 bases, with 13 bases between them. The DNA read from the CDR3 is TGTGCCAGCAGCTCCGCAGGGGCGTCAGAGACC. As protein: CASSSAGASET. The CDR3 as a whole reads CASSSAGASETQYF.

This clone was seen only a few times. The read terminates 3 residues ahead of where the CDR3 ends, so the germline J gene completes it. This chain uses TRBV2 with TRBJ1-5, with D perhaps TRBD1 (5 bases). The CDR3 sequence is 13 residues long. The V gene lost 4 bases and the J gene lost 5 bases, with 9 bases spanning the gap. The germline V gene encodes CDR1 SNHLY and CDR2 FYNNEI. CDR3 amino acids: CASSAGRDQPQHF. The covered CDR3 bases are TGTGCCAGCAGTGCTGGCAGGGATCAGCCC.

In this sample, this clone turned up many times. CDR3 loop: CASSLVGQGGTEAFF. The covered CDR3 bases are TGTGCCAGCAGCTTAGTCGGTCAAGGGGGAACTGAA. The V call is TRBV7-2, the J call TRBJ1-1, with D perhaps TRBD1 (6 bases). Read sequence stops 3 residues before the CDR3 end, and the germline J gene provides the missing end. This CDR3 contains 15 residues. The germline gives CDR1 SGHTA, CDR2 FQGNSA. V shed 1 base and J shed 5 bases, with 14 bases lying between them.

This clone was seen more than once but under ten times. Sequencing ends 3 residues short of the CDR3 end; the germline J gene provides the rest. J is TRBJ2-5 and V is TRBV11-3; D might be TRBD2 (7 bases). Germline CDR1 and CDR2: SGHNT and YENEEA. V gave up 1 base and J gave up 4 bases, with 13 bases separating them. This CDR3 is 15 amino acids long. The part of the CDR3 DNA that was read is TGTGCCAGCAGCTTAGGTCGGGGGGCAGGAGAGACC. Translation gives CASSLGRGAGET. The CDR3 as a whole reads CASSLGRGAGETQYF.

At least ten counts were recorded for this clone. The read ends 3 residues before the CDR3 terminus; that terminus is restored from the germline J gene. This chain connects TRBV19 to TRBJ2-2, with D possibly matching TRBD2 (7 bases). Germline-derived CDR1 and CDR2 are LNHDA and SQIVND (reference sequence). V lost 3 bases, J lost 0 bases, and 17 bases lay in between. The CDR3 is 18 residues long. The covered CDR3 bases are TGTGCCAGTAGTATTATCGTCGGGGGGCTGGCGAACACCGGGGAG. Encoded protein: CASSIIVGGLANTGE. The whole CDR3 sequence is CASSIIVGGLANTGELFF. Drawing the rest from reference TRBV19 and TRBJ2-2, the complete variable domain is DGGITQSPKYLFRKEGQNVTLSCEQNLNHDAMYWYRQDPGQGLRLIYYSQIVNDFQKGDIAEGYSVSREKKESFPLTVTSAQKNPTAFYLCASSIIVGGLANTGELFFGEGSRLTVL.

This clone has ten or more counts. Incomplete CDR3 DNA: TGTGCCAGCAGTCAGACAGATACG. The encoded protein is CASSQTDT. The entire CDR3 protein is CASSQTDTQYF. The chain is built from TRBV11-3 and TRBJ2-3; D is unresolved. The sequenced fragment ends 3 residues before the CDR3 boundary, so the rest is inferred from the germline J gene. The CDR3 runs to 11 residues. CDR1 is SGHNT, CDR2 YENEEA, per germline. V shed 6 bases and J shed 3 bases, with 4 bases lying between them.

This clone was observed at least ten times. The sequence runs out 3 residues before the end of the CDR3; the remainder is reconstructed from the germline J gene. The chain links TRBV6-2 or TRBV6-3 to TRBJ1-4, with TRBD1 matching 8 bases. The CDR3 sequence is 12 residues long. The junction had 2 bases not matched to a gene; V was cut back by 6 bases and J by 8 bases. CDR1 is MNHEY and CDR2 is SVGEGT in the germline V gene. The CDR3 DNA, read in part, is TGTGCCAGCAGGACAGGGGCCGAAAAA. Translating gives CASRTGAEK. The whole CDR3 region reads CASRTGAEKLFF.

This clone was counted at least ten times. The read finishes 3 residues shy of the CDR3 end, and the germline J gene is used to complete it. The chain combines TRBV29-1 with TRBJ2-3; 7 positions match TRBD2. The V gene end was trimmed by 7 bases and the J gene end by 2 bases; junction bases not matched to a gene: 12. There are 15 residues in the CDR3. CDR1 is SQVTM, CDR2 ANQGSEA, per germline. CDR3 DNA (partial): TGCAGCGCCGGAGGGGCTAGCGGAAACACAGATACG. Its protein product is CSAGGASGNTDT. In full, the CDR3 reads CSAGGASGNTDTQYF.

This clone has a count of ten or more. The DNA ends 3 residues before the CDR3 does, and the rest of the CDR3 is filled in from the germline J gene. The gene calls are TRBV4-1 and TRBJ1-6, with a possible D match to TRBD1 (6 bases). The CDR3 spans 15 residues. The germline V and J ends were trimmed by 4 bases and 8 bases, with 15 bases remaining between them. Germline CDR1 reads MGHRA; CDR2 reads YSYEKL. CDR3 DNA (partial): TGCGCCAGCAGCCGAGGACAGTCGTCCGATTCACCC. This translates into CASSRGQSSDSP. The whole CDR3 is CASSRGQSSDSPLHF.

About this clone itself: The CDR3 goes on 3 residues after the read ends, and that part is filled in from the germline J gene. The rearrangement joins TRBV2 to TRBJ2-7; 10 bases fit TRBD1. Germline CDR1 is SNHLY and CDR2 is FYNNEI. The CDR3 loop spans 14 amino acids. Trimming removed 6 bases from V and 3 bases from J; junction bases left unmatched: 5. This CDR3 reads CASSVDRGNYEQYF. CDR3 DNA (partial): TGTGCCAGCAGCGTGGACAGGGGGAACTACGAG. The entire variable domain, with the rest obtained from reference TRBV2 and TRBJ2-7, is as follows: EPEVTQTPSHQVTQMGQEVILRCVPISNHLYFYWYRQILGQKVEFLVSFYNNEISEKSEIFDDQFSVERPDGSNFTLKIRSTKLEDSAMYFCASSVDRGNYEQYFGPGTRLTVT.

Ten or more counts support this clone. CDR3 DNA (partial): TGTGCCAGCAGTGGGACAGTTAGCACAGATACG. Its protein is CASSGTVSTDT. The CDR3, in full, reads CASSGTVSTDTQYF. The genes are TRBV6-1 and TRBJ2-3; a possible D gene is TRBD1 (6 bases). The CDR3 end falls 3 residues outside the read, so it is completed with the germline J gene. CDR3 length equals 14 residues. V was pared by 4 bases and J by 0 bases, with 8 bases between. Per germline, CDR1 MNHNS and CDR2 SASEGT.

There are many counts of this clone. The CDR3 is cut off 3 residues early in the read; its end comes from the germline J gene. This sequence joins TRBV5-6 and TRBJ1-1; D possibly corresponds to TRBD1 (5 bases). V shed 1 base and J shed 1 base, with 11 bases lying between them. The CDR3 extends over 15 amino acids. Germline V lookup: CDR1 SGHDT, CDR2 YYEEEE. The CDR3 loop is CASSLPGEGNTEAFF. The sequenced CDR3 bases are TGTGCCAGCAGCTTGCCGGGGGAGGGGAACACTGAA.

This clone came up many times. The CDR3 goes on 3 residues after the read ends, and that part is filled in from the germline J gene. The chain employs TRBV7-9 and TRBJ1-4; D ambiguous. The CDR3 is made up of 14 amino acids. The germline V gene has CDR1 SEHNR and CDR2 FQNEAQ (reference sequence). V was clipped by 3 bases and J by 8 bases, with 13 bases between them. CDR3 region: CASSFAKVKEKLFF. The sequenced part of the CDR3 DNA is TGTGCCAGCAGCTTCGCGAAAGTGAAGGAAAAA.

The table lists this clone with many counts. CDR3 region: CASSLAQRVGNEQFF. The part of the CDR3 DNA that was read is TGCGCCAGCAGCTTGGCCCAGCGGGTGGGGAATGAG. The chain joins TRBV5-1 to TRBJ2-1; possible D gene TRBD2, 6 bases. Sequencing ends 3 residues short of the CDR3 end; the germline J gene provides the rest. CDR1 is SGHRS and CDR2 is YFSETQ in the germline V gene. V dropped 0 bases and J dropped 7 bases, with 14 bases sitting between them. The CDR3 covers 15 residues. Combining the CDR3 with reference TRBV5-1 and TRBJ2-1 gives the whole variable domain KAGVTQTPRYLIKTRGQQVTLSCSPISGHRSVSWYQQTPGQGLQFLFEYFSETQRNKGNFPGRFSGRQFSNSRSEMNVSTLELGDSALYLCASSLAQRVGNEQFFGPGTRLTVL.

This clone has ten or more counts. The CDR3 end falls 3 residues outside the read, so it is completed with the germline J gene. V is TRBV7-3 and J is TRBJ2-5, with 8 bases identical to TRBD2. The V gene's germline CDR1 is SGHTA and CDR2 FQGTGA. This CDR3 is 18 amino acids long. Losses at the gene ends were 4 bases for V and 4 bases for J; bases not matched to a gene: 17. CDR3 bases read: TGTGCCAGCAGCTCTCGTCCCGGGACTAGAATAGAAGGAGAGACC. Translation: CASSSRPGTRIEGET. The full CDR3 sequence reads CASSSRPGTRIEGETQYF.

This clone was found many times. The sequenced fragment ends 3 residues before the CDR3 boundary, so the rest is inferred from the germline J gene. The chain carries TRBV7-8 and TRBJ2-3, with D maybe TRBD1 (5 bases). The CDR3 runs to 16 residues. Per germline, CDR1 SGHVS and CDR2 FQNEAQ. V lost 1 base, J lost 5 bases, and 16 bases lay in between. CDR3: CASSLGFVTGGDTQYF. CDR3 DNA (partial): TGTGCCAGCAGCTTAGGATTTGTTACAGGTGGAGATACG.

This clone has a count of ten or more. The sequence runs out 3 residues before the end of the CDR3; the remainder is reconstructed from the germline J gene. V gene TRBV7-9 combines with J gene TRBJ2-2, with TRBD1 matching 9 bases. Germline V lookup: CDR1 SEHNR, CDR2 FQNEAQ (reference sequence). The length of the CDR3 is 14 residues. V lost 9 bases and J lost 3; bases outside the gene matches: 5. Partial CDR3 DNA: TGTGCCAGTATACAGGGGGCCTACACCGGGGAG. This gives the protein CASIQGAYTGE. The full CDR3 reads CASIQGAYTGELFF.

With regard to this clone: The read gets to within 3 residues of the CDR3 end, and the germline J gene fills in the rest. V gene TRBV11-1 combines with J gene TRBJ2-1, with a possible D match to TRBD1 (6 bases). V dropped 7 bases and J dropped 0 bases, with 10 bases sitting between them. The CDR3 consists of 14 residues. Germline lookup yields CDR1 SGHAT and CDR2 FQDESV (reference sequence). CDR3 amino acids: CASTDRSSYNEQFF. The DNA read from the CDR3 is TGTGCCAGCACTGACAGGAGCTCCTACAATGAG.